This T cell receptor (beta chain) emerged from a study of blood T cell repertoires in COVID-19. Across the study: T cells, B-cell-depleted T cells, or PBMCs provided the cDNA or gDNA that served as material.

V shed 0 bases and J 1 base; nucleotides not matched to a gene: 5. The length of the CDR3 is 16 residues. Germline loops: CDR1 SGDLS, CDR2 YYNGEE. Measured with immunoSEQ multiplex PCR; TCRdb has only the in-frame clones, and not every one. The sample records more than 300,000 clones, approximately 91% being singletons. The source material was PBMCs or T cells enriched from blood (not recorded which). The gene calls are TRBV9 and TRBJ1-1; 8 positions agree with TRBD1. The receptor's source is a woman aged 30 to 39 who had been exposed to COVID-19. CDR3 amino acids: CASSVGAGGENTEAFF. The CDR3 DNA follows: TGTGCCAGCAGCGTAGGAGCAGGGGGCGAGAACACTGAAGCTTTCTTT.